The rows below give T cell receptor beta chains drawn from one sample of a study of graft-versus-host responses after intestinal transplantation. TCRdb keeps only in-frame clones here, not all; method: immunoSEQ multiplex PCR. Of over 45,000 clones detected, 85% to 95% appear once; the ten largest clones hold 5% to 7%. The material sequenced was PBMCs, taken around 27 months after a first intestinal transplant, on the day of a second. The origin of the receptors is a human patient who received an intestinal transplant, so some T cells may come from the graft donor. Both conserved end residues are part of each CDR3. A D gene is named only where the DNA matches it firmly. Clone size is given for some rows only: seen once, a few or many times, or a class if the clone is expanded.

size: .
J: TRBJ2-7
V: TRBV6-5
D: TRBD1
CDR3: CASSPGGWYEQYF

size: .
J: TRBJ2-7
V: TRBV1
D: .
CDR3: CTSSLDGGVGYEQYF

size: few
J: TRBJ2-2
V: TRBV6-1
D: .
CDR3: CASSPQGVNTGELFF

size: .
J: TRBJ2-3
V: TRBV5-1
D: .
CDR3: CASSPTSGADTQYF

size: .
J: TRBJ1-2
V: TRBV13
D: TRBD1
CDR3: CASSPGQTYGYTF

size: .
J: TRBJ1-2
V: TRBV6-6
D: .
CDR3: CASSRTGTGYGYTF

size: .
J: TRBJ1-2
V: TRBV27
D: .
CDR3: CASSLSGLGDGYTF

size: .
J: TRBJ2-5
V: TRBV7-8
D: TRBD2
CDR3: CASSGWVVAGDQETQYF

size: .
J: TRBJ1-1
V: TRBV7-9
D: TRBD1
CDR3: CASSEHRGMGNTEAFF

size: .
J: TRBJ1-3
V: TRBV4-1
D: .
CDR3: CASSQYDQQGNTIYF

size: .
J: TRBJ2-7
V: TRBV7-9
D: TRBD2
CDR3: CASSFLPPWGLANYEQYF

size: .
J: TRBJ2-1
V: TRBV7-6
D: .
CDR3: CASSRRQGLNEQFF

size: once
J: TRBJ1-2
V: TRBV28
D: .
CDR3: CASSLETGYGYTF

size: .
J: TRBJ2-7
V: TRBV6-1
D: .
CDR3: CASPGAGLGEQYF

size: .
J: TRBJ2-7
V: TRBV5-1
D: .
CDR3: CASSLTGEFPLGEQYF

size: .
J: TRBJ1-5
V: TRBV18
D: .
CDR3: CASSSTGPPGGAQHF

size: .
J: TRBJ1-5
V: TRBV10-2
D: .
CDR3: CASYGGSNQPQHF

size: .
J: TRBJ2-7
V: TRBV27
D: TRBD1
CDR3: CASSFRQGSYEQYF

size: .
J: TRBJ2-5
V: TRBV28
D: TRBD2
CDR3: CASSFSGGSQETQYF

size: once
J: TRBJ1-5
V: TRBV5-1
D: .
CDR3: CASSISPLVGDNQPQHF

size: once
J: TRBJ2-2
V: TRBV7-8
D: TRBD2
CDR3: CASSEGLANTGELFF

size: once
J: TRBJ1-5
V: TRBV7-8
D: .
CDR3: CASSFQFGDQPQHF

size: .
J: TRBJ2-7
V: TRBV7-9
D: .
CDR3: CASSSTGYGYEQYF

size: .
J: TRBJ1-6
V: TRBV6-5
D: .
CDR3: CASSYVGDYNSPLHF

size: .
J: TRBJ1-1
V: TRBV27
D: .
CDR3: CASSFGITRGELDTEAFF

size: once
J: TRBJ1-5
V: TRBV6-6
D: .
CDR3: CASRLRGGQPQHF

size: .
J: TRBJ2-1
V: TRBV5-1
D: .
CDR3: CASSGRRTYNEQFF

size: once
J: TRBJ2-1
V: TRBV5-8
D: .
CDR3: CASSIDRPEQFF

size: .
J: TRBJ2-3
V: TRBV10-3
D: .
CDR3: CAISRRRRGRSADTQYF

size: .
J: TRBJ2-7
V: TRBV29-1
D: .
CDR3: CSVAGWGSSSLTYEQYF

size: .
J: TRBJ2-7
V: TRBV6-5
D: TRBD1
CDR3: CASSYSWTGRNEQYF

size: .
J: TRBJ2-3
V: TRBV11-2
D: .
CDR3: CASSPRPRGTDTQYF

size: .
J: TRBJ2-1
V: TRBV13
D: .
CDR3: CASSFQGEQFF

size: .
J: TRBJ2-2
V: TRBV5-5
D: .
CDR3: CASSLESGELFF

size: .
J: TRBJ2-1
V: TRBV7-9
D: .
CDR3: CASSSWDTQLGGQFF

size: .
J: TRBJ2-7
V: TRBV2
D: .
CDR3: CASSERVFGESYEQYF

size: .
J: TRBJ2-7
V: TRBV28
D: .
CDR3: CASSEQPFIYEQYF

size: .
J: TRBJ2-2
V: TRBV6-1
D: .
CDR3: CASKYTGPGELFF

size: .
J: TRBJ2-3
V: TRBV18
D: TRBD2
CDR3: CASSQRAGGPTDTQYF

size: .
J: TRBJ1-1
V: TRBV2
D: .
CDR3: CASMGGALNTEAFF